The 9 T cell receptor beta chains given below trace back to one sample, sequenced in a study of cytomegalovirus exposure and HLA in healthy donors. The PCR made use of 60 Vbeta and 13 Jbeta primers. Generated by immunoSEQ multiplex PCR, the TCRdb table keeps only in-frame clones and is missing some. The sample contains around 270,000 clones, roughly 80% of which appear only once. What was sequenced was PBMCs. These receptors were taken from a girl aged 2 to 10 in good health and CMV-seronegative.

V and J are TRBV7-8 and TRBJ1-5, with unresolved D. This CDR3 spans 13 amino acids. Deletions cut 5 bases from V and 5 bases from J, with 10 bases between. Germline V CDR1 and CDR2: SGHVS, FQNEAQ. The CDR3 bases are TGTGCCAGCAGCCTAATCGGGGATCAGCCCCAGCATTTT. The encoded protein is CASSLIGDQPQHF.

The chain has TRBV28 and TRBJ2-7, with 7 bases lining up with TRBD1. After removal of 5 bases from V and 2 bases from J, the junction contained 3 bases not matched to a gene. From germline, CDR1 is MDHEN and CDR2 SYDVKM. The CDR3 has 13 residues. The CDR3 nucleotides read TGTGCCAGCAGTACACAGGGGACCTACGAGCAGTACTTC. This encodes CASSTQGTYEQYF.

This clone was counted only a few times. The rearrangement uses TRBV18 and TRBJ2-6; the match to TRBD1 covers 7 bases. The CDR3 length is 17 residues. Germline-derived CDR1 and CDR2 are KGHSH and LQKENI. With 3 bases clipped from V and 2 bases from J, the junction kept 7 bases outside the gene matches. The CDR3 reads CASSPRQGNTGANVLTF. Written as DNA, the CDR3 is TGTGCCAGCTCACCTCGACAGGGCAACACTGGGGCCAACGTCCTGACTTTC.

The genes are TRBV2 and TRBJ2-5, with a tentative D call TRBD2 (5 bases). Germline CDR1 reads SNHLY; CDR2 reads FYNNEI. The CDR3 extends over 12 amino acids. V lost 5 bases and J lost 7, with 11 bases in between. The CDR3 here is CASSPPRGTQYF. Here the CDR3 DNA reads TGTGCCAGCAGTCCCCCCCGGGGGACCCAGTACTTC.

The gene calls are TRBV28 and TRBJ2-5, with D perhaps matching TRBD2 (5 bases). Germline loops: CDR1 MDHEN, CDR2 SYDVKM. This CDR3 has 15 residues. Trimming shortened V by 7 bases and J by 4 bases, and 19 bases separated the two germline ends. CDR3 nucleotide sequence: TGTGCCAGCATGAGGGCCAGTAGTTTCATAGAGACCCAGTACTTC. Translating gives CASMRASSFIETQYF. Looking up the rest from reference TRBV28 and TRBJ2-5 gives the full variable domain: DVKVTQSSRYLVKRTGEKVFLECVQDMDHENMFWYRQDPGLGLRLIYFSYDVKMKEKGDIPEGYSVSREKKERFSLILESASTNQTSMYLCASMRASSFIETQYFGPGTRLLVL.

The chain couples TRBV11-3 to TRBJ1-5; D is ambiguous. Germline-derived CDR1 and CDR2 are SGHNT and YENEEA. CDR3 size: 18 residues. Trimming shortened V by 0 bases and J by 1 base, and 16 bases separated the two germline ends. The CDR3 sequence: CASSLDPPPGYSNQPQHF. Written as DNA, the CDR3 is TGTGCCAGCAGCTTAGATCCCCCCCCGGGGTACAGCAATCAGCCCCAGCATTTT.

The rearrangement links TRBV10-3 to TRBJ2-1; 13 bases match TRBD2. The CDR3 consists of 19 residues. Per germline, CDR1 ENHRY and CDR2 SYGVKD. Trimming removed 2 bases from V and 7 bases from J; junction bases left unmatched: 14. CDR3 sequence (DNA): TGTGCCATCAGTGAGACTAGCGGGAGGGCCGCATCTCGTAGGAATGAGCAGTTCTTC. Encoded protein: CAISETSGRAASRRNEQFF.

The V and J genes are TRBV29-1 and TRBJ2-7; maybe TRBD1 (6 bases). V gave up 4 bases and J gave up 2 bases, with 9 bases separating them. In germline, CDR1 is SQVTM, CDR2 ANQGSEA. The CDR3 is made up of 12 amino acids. The CDR3 protein is CSVVQGPYEQYF. DNA for the CDR3: TGCAGCGTTGTACAGGGACCCTACGAGCAGTACTTC.

The chain employs TRBV5-1 and TRBJ2-7; tentatively, D is TRBD1 (5 bases). The V end lost 4 bases, the J end lost 0 bases, and 8 bases lay between the germline ends. The CDR3 loop spans 13 amino acids. CDR1 and CDR2 from the germline V gene are SGHRS and YFSETQ. In DNA, the CDR3 is TGCGCCAGCAGCGACAGAACCTCCTACGAGCAGTACTTC. It codes for CASSDRTSYEQYF.